The T cell receptor beta chain under discussion was sequenced for a study of T cells in tuberculosis. General study findings and limits: Low-affinity CD1B-GMM tetramer-binding T cells may have been missed.

Thawed, overnight-rested PBMC were stained with GMM-loaded CD1B tetramer, viability dye and anti-CD3, then sorted. The lipid loaded on the CD1B tetramers was C32 glucose monomycolate from Rhodococcus equi. PBMC for tetramer sorting were first depleted of CD14-expressing monocytes. Tetramer-negative cells, roughly 100,000 per donor, were also sorted. V gave up 1 base and J gave up 5 bases; unmatched junction bases: 12. From germline, CDR1 is SQVTM and CDR2 ANQGSEA. The CDR3 totals 16 residues. The method was immunoSEQ multiplex PCR; TCRdb's version includes in-frame clones alone and lacks a portion of them. This sample yields tens of thousands of clones, of which roughly 93% are seen a single time; approximately 1.9% belongs to the top ten.

The receptor comes from an adult woman with latent tuberculosis. The chain has TRBV29-1 and TRBJ1-1, with 8 bases aligning to TRBD1. Sequencing was done on a sample of CD1b-GMM tetramer-negative cells sorted from PBMCs. In nucleotides, the CDR3 is TGCAGCGTTGAAGTTCCGGCAGGGGGCAGGAGGACTGAAGCTTTCTTT. This encodes CSVEVPAGGRRTEAFF.